This TCR beta chain was identified in a study of blood T cell repertoires in COVID-19. Study-wide context: The samples span acute and convalescent COVID-19 from the United States, Italy and Spain.

Methods used by the authors: By means of reference gene primer amplification, nucleated cell counts were estimated. Only in-frame clones appear in the TCRdb table, and some are missing; sequencing was by immunoSEQ multiplex PCR. Clone size and the V and J calls come from that table; the DNA yielded D and trimming. The sample includes approximately 300,000 clones, 85% to 90% seen only once; the top ten take about 9.4%. The ends were cut back, 4 bases at V and 3 bases at J, with 13 bases in the middle. The CDR3 contains 15 residues. Germline CDR1 reads LGHDT; CDR2 reads YNNKEL (reference sequence). Participants' reported clinical history set cohort assignment. Donors in Cohort 3 counted as recovered after two negative PCRs, clearance, or symptom resolution.

The receptor was derived from a woman aged 18-29 years who had recovered from COVID-19. Sequenced sample: PBMCs or T cells enriched from blood (not recorded which). The chain joins TRBV3-1 (or the pseudogene TRBV3-2) to TRBJ1-3; no definite D call. CDR3: CASSPRGLSGNTIYF. The CDR3 region has the DNA TGTGCCAGCAGCCCAAGAGGTTTGAGTGGAAACACCATATATTTT.